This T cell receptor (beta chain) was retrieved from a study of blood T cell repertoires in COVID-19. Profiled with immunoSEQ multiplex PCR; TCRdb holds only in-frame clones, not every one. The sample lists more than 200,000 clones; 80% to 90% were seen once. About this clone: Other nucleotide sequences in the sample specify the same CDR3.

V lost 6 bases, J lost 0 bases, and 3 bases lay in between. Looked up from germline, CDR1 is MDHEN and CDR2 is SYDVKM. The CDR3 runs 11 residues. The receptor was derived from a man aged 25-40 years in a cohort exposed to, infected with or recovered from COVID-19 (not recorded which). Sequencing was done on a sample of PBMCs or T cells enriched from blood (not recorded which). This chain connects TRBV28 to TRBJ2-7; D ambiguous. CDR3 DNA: TGTGCCAGCAGCCGCTCCTACGAGCAGTACTTC. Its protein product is CASSRSYEQYF.